Listed below are T cell receptor beta chains from one sample, sequenced in a study of shared clonotypes between healthy human individuals. Sequenced by immunoSEQ multiplex PCR; TCRdb stores in-frame clones only, minus some. This sample carries about 230,000 clones, approximately 70% of them seen once, and the ten largest clones take over 8.5%. Source material: memory CD4+ T cells sorted from blood. The receptor set was obtained from a man aged 30 to 45 in good health. The CDR3 runs from the conserved cysteine through the conserved F or W. D genes are given only for firm matches. Clone size is shown for a subset of rows, as once, few, many or a class of expanded clone.

v_call	clone_size	j_call	d_call	cdr3_nt	cdr3_aa
TRBV29-1	.	TRBJ1-2	TRBD1	TGCAGCGTCCTAGGACAGGGGGTTTGGGGCTACACCTTC	CSVLGQGVWGYTF
TRBV7-2	few	TRBJ2-7	.	TGTGCCAGCAGCTTATCGCCTAGCCCCTACGAGCAGTACTTC	CASSLSPSPYEQYF
TRBV2	.	TRBJ2-3	TRBD2	TGTGCCAGCAGGGACCGGACTAGCGGAGGAGATACGCAGTATTTT	CASRDRTSGGDTQYF
TRBV11-2	.	TRBJ2-7	.	TGTGCCAGCAGCTTAGCGGCAGGGTTGACGGGCGAGCAGTACTTC	CASSLAAGLTGEQYF
TRBV7-6	.	TRBJ2-2	TRBD1	TGTGCCAGCAGCGTCCAAGGACAGGGGTACACCGGGGAGCTGTTTTTT	CASSVQGQGYTGELFF
TRBV5-6	.	TRBJ1-2	TRBD1	TGTGCCAGCAGCTTGGGGACAGGAGTAAACTATGGCTACACCTTC	CASSLGTGVNYGYTF
TRBV28	.	TRBJ2-1	.	TGTGCCAGCAGTGTAGCGGCCGTAAACAATGAGCAGTTCTTC	CASSVAAVNNEQFF
TRBV5-4	.	TRBJ2-6	.	TGTGCCAGCAGCCCGACAGGAAAAACTGGGGCCAACGTCCTGACTTTC	CASSPTGKTGANVLTF
TRBV27	few	TRBJ2-7	.	TGTGCCAGCAGTCGTACCCAGAAGGGCGAGCAGTACTTC	CASSRTQKGEQYF
TRBV18	.	TRBJ1-4	.	TGTGCCAGCTCACCGTCGCGGGGGAATGAAAAACTGTTTTTT	CASSPSRGNEKLFF
TRBV10-2	.	TRBJ1-4	.	TGCGCCAGCACAAGTCGGCAGGGCAAACTGTTTTTT	CASTSRQGKLFF
TRBV5-1	.	TRBJ1-3	.	TGCGCCAGCAGCTTGGGAGAAAGTAGAAACACCATATATTTT	CASSLGESRNTIYF
TRBV10-3	.	TRBJ2-6	.	TGTGCCATCAGTGCCCCTTCAGGGCAGGCGCAAGATAACGCTGGGGCCAACGTCCTGACTTTC	CAISAPSGQAQDNAGANVLTF
TRBV5-1	.	TRBJ1-1	.	TGCGCCAGCAGCAAAGAGACCGGGACCTCTGAAGCTTTCTTT	CASSKETGTSEAFF
TRBV27	.	TRBJ2-1	.	TGTGCCAGCAGTTTGGCGGCAACCTACAATGAGCAGTTCTTC	CASSLAATYNEQFF
TRBV4-2	many	TRBJ2-3	TRBD2	TGTGCCAGCAGCCAAGAACTAGCGGGAGGGCCGGCAGATACGCAGTATTTT	CASSQELAGGPADTQYF
TRBV7-2	many	TRBJ1-4	.	TGTGCCAGCAGCCGGACAACAACTAATGAAAAACTGTTTTTT	CASSRTTTNEKLFF
TRBV6-1	.	TRBJ2-7	TRBD2	TGTGCCAGCAGTGTATCCGGTAGCGGGAGGCTCGAGCAGTACTTC	CASSVSGSGRLEQYF
TRBV6-5	.	TRBJ2-7	.	TGTGCCAGCAGTTACGGGCGGAGTAACTACGAGCAGTACTTC	CASSYGRSNYEQYF
TRBV19	few	TRBJ1-5	TRBD1	TGTGCCAGTAGTATTGGACAGGCTAGCAATCAGCCCCAGCATTTT	CASSIGQASNQPQHF
TRBV19	.	TRBJ2-1	TRBD2	TGTGCCAGTAGTTGGACTAGCGCCAACAATGAGCAGTTCTTC	CASSWTSANNEQFF
TRBV9	.	TRBJ2-1	TRBD2	TGTGCCAGCAGCGTGGGAGCGGGGGCTTACAATGAGCAGTTCTTC	CASSVGAGAYNEQFF
TRBV7-2	.	TRBJ2-2	.	TGTGCCAGCAGCTTAGCAGGTGGGGGTGCGAACACCGGGGAGCTGTTTTTT	CASSLAGGGANTGELFF
TRBV5-1	.	TRBJ2-1	TRBD2	TGCGCCAGCAGCTTGGCGGGACTAGCTCACAATGAGCAGTTCTTC	CASSLAGLAHNEQFF
TRBV4-3	.	TRBJ1-1	.	TGCGCCAGCAGCCAAGATCCGAGGGGTGCGAACACTGAAGCTTTCTTT	CASSQDPRGANTEAFF
TRBV7-6	.	TRBJ2-1	.	TGTGCCAGCAGCTCCGACCGCGTCAATGAGCAGTTCTTC	CASSSDRVNEQFF
TRBV7-2	.	TRBJ2-7	.	TGTGCCAGCAGCTTAGCGGTAGCAACAGCCTACGAGCAGTACTTC	CASSLAVATAYEQYF
TRBV18	.	TRBJ2-7	.	TGTGCCAGCTCACCACCCGGAGGGGCCCGGGGAGGCGACGAGCAGTACTTC	CASSPPGGARGGDEQYF
TRBV29-1	many	TRBJ1-1	TRBD1	TGCAGCGTTCGGGACAGGGGGGGGTTAACTGAAGCTTTCTTT	CSVRDRGGLTEAFF
TRBV9	.	TRBJ2-1	TRBD2	TGTGCCAGCAGCCAGCGGGAGGGCAATGAGCAGTTCTTC	CASSQREGNEQFF
TRBV7-8	.	TRBJ1-4	.	TGTGCCAGCAGCTTGGGCGGCAGGGCGGAAGAAAAACTGTTTTTT	CASSLGGRAEEKLFF
TRBV7-9	few	TRBJ2-5	.	TGTGCCAGCAGCTTAGTAGCGGAGACCCAGTACTTC	CASSLVAETQYF
TRBV10-3	once	TRBJ2-3	TRBD2	TGTGCCATCAGTTTAGCGGGAGGTGGAGATACGCAGTATTTT	CAISLAGGGDTQYF
TRBV21-1	.	TRBJ2-1	.	TGTGCCAGCAGCAAAGAGGAGCCCGGGGGGAGAGGTTCCTACAATGAGCAGTTCTTC	CASSKEEPGGRGSYNEQFF
TRBV15	few	TRBJ1-4	.	TGTGCCACCAGCAGGCCCCCAGGTGAAAAACTGTTTTTT	CATSRPPGEKLFF
TRBV2	.	TRBJ1-1	.	TGTGCCAGCCAACGGGGCTTTTCTGAAGCTTTCTTT	CASQRGFSEAFF
TRBV19	.	TRBJ2-7	TRBD2	TGTGCCAGACCCCTACTAGCGTTTAGCTCCTACGAGCAGTACTTC	CARPLLAFSSYEQYF
TRBV6-5	.	TRBJ1-1	.	TGTGCCAGCAGTTATATTTCGGTAGTGAACACTGAAGCTTTCTTT	CASSYISVVNTEAFF
TRBV7-9	.	TRBJ2-5	.	TGTGCCAGCAGCCCAGGTGCTGGGGGCCAAGAGACCCAGTACTTC	CASSPGAGGQETQYF
TRBV6-1	.	TRBJ2-7	TRBD1	TGTGCCAGCGACAGGGGTCAGTACGAGCAGTACTTC	CASDRGQYEQYF
TRBV5-1	.	TRBJ2-1	TRBD2	TGCGCCAGCAGCCCGGCGGGACTAGCGAAATACAATGAGCAGTTCTTC	CASSPAGLAKYNEQFF
TRBV11-2	.	TRBJ2-1	TRBD1	TGTGCCAGCAGCCCGAGGACAGGCCTATACAATGAGCAGTTCTTC	CASSPRTGLYNEQFF